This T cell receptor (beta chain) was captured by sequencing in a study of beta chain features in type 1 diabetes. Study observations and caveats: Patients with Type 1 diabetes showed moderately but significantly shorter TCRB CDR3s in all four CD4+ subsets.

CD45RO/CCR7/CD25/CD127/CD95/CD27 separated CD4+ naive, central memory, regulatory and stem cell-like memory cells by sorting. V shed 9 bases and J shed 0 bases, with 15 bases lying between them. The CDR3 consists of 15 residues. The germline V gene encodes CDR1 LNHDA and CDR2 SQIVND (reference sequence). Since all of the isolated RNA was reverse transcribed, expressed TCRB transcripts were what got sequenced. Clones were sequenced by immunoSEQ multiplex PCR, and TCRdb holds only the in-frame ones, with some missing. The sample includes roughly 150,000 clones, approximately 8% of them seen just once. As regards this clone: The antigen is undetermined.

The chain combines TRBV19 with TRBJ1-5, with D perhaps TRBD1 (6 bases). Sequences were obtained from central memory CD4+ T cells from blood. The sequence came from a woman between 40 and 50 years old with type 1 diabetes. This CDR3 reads CASIRQGNSNQPQHF. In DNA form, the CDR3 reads TGTGCCAGCATCCGCCAGGGGAATAGCAATCAGCCCCAGCATTTT. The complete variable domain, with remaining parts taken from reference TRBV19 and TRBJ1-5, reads DGGITQSPKYLFRKEGQNVTLSCEQNLNHDAMYWYRQDPGQGLRLIYYSQIVNDFQKGDIAEGYSVSREKKESFPLTVTSAQKNPTAFYLCASIRQGNSNQPQHFGDGTRLSIL.